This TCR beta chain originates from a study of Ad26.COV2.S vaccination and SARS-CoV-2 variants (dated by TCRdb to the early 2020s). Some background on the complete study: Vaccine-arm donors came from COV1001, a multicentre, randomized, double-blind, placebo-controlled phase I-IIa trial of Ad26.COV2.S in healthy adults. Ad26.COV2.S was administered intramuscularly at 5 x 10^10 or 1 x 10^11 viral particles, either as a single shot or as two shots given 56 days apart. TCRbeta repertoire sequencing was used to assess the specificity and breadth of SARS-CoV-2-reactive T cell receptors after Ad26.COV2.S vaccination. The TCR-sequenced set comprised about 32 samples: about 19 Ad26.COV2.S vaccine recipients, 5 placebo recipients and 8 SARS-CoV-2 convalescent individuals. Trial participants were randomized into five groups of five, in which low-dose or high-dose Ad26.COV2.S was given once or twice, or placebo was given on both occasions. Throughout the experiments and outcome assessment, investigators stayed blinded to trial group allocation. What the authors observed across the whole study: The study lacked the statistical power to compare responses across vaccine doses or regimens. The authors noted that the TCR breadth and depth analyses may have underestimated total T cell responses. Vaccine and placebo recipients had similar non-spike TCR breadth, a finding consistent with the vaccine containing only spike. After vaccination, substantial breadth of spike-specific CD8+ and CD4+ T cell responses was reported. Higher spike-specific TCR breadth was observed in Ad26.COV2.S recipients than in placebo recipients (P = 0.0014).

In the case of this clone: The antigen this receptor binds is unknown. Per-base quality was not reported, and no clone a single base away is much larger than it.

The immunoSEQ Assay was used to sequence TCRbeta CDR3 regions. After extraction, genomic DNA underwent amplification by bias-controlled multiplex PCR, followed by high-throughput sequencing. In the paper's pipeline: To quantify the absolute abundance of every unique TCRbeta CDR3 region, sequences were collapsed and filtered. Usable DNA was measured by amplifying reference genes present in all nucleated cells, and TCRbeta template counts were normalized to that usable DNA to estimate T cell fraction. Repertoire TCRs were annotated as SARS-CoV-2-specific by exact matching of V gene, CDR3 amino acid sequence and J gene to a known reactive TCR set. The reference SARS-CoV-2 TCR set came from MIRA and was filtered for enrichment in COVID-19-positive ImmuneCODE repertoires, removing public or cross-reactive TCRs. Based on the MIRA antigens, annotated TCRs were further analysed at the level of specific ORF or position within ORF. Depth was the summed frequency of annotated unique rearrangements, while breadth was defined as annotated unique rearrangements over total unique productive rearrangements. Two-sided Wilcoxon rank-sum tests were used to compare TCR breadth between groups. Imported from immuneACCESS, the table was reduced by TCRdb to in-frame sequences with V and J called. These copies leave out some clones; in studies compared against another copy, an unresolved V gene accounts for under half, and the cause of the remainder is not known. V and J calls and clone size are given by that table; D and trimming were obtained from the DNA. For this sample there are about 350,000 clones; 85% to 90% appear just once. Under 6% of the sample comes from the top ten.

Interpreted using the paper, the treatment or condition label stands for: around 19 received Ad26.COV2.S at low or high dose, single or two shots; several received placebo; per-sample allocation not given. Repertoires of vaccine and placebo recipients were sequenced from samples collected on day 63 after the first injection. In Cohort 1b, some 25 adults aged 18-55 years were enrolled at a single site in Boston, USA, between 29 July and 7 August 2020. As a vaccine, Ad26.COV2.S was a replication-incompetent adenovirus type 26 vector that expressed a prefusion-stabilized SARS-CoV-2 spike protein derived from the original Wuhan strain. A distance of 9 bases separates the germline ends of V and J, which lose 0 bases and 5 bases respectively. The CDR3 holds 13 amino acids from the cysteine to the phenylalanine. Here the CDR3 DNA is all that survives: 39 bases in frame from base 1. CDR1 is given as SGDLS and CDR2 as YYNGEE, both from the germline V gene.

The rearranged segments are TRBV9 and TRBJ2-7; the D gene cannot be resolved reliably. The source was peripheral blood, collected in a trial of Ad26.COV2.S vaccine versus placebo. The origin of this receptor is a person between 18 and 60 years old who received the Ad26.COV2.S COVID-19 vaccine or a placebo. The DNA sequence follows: TGTGCCAGCAGCGTAGACACGACCGACGAGCAGTACTTC. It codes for CASSVDTTDEQYF.